What follows are 6 T cell receptor beta chains derived from one specimen sequenced in a study of T-cell memory formation after mild COVID-19. From the 5' RACE reads, TCRdb called clonotypes with MiXCR, one entry per CDR3 protein. The repertoire includes fewer than 400,000 distinct CDR3 sequences, more than 15% of them detected once, and roughly 21% sits in the top ten. Sequenced sample: PBMCs or a T cell subset sorted from them (not recorded which). These receptors all stem from a man aged 18 to 35 who had mild COVID-19 (a few samples of this study predate the infection). Cell type and time point are not known.

This clonotype was seen a few times. The chain links TRBV5-1 to TRBJ2-5, with 7 bases fitting TRBD1. The J segment lost 1 base and the V segment lost 7 bases, leaving 4 bases of the junction unmatched. The CDR3 totals 13 residues. In germline, CDR1 is SGHRS, CDR2 YFSETQ. This CDR3 is CASRQGTQETQYF. The CDR3 nucleotides read TGCGCCAGCCGACAGGGAACCCAAGAGACCCAGTACTTC.

J is TRBJ1-1 and V is TRBV29-1; D not certain. The CDR3 is 14 amino acids. The germline V gene encodes CDR1 SQVTM and CDR2 ANQGSEA. V was shortened by 1 base and J by 3 bases, with 12 bases between the two germline ends. The CDR3 protein is CSVEVGGYDTEAFF. CDR3 sequence (DNA): TGCAGCGTTGAAGTGGGTGGTTACGACACTGAAGCTTTCTTT.

This clonotype showed up many times. The rearrangement uses TRBV4-1 and TRBJ2-5, with 9 positions matching TRBD1. CDR3 length: 15 amino acids. Germline-derived CDR1 and CDR2 are MGHRA and YSYEKL. V shed 4 bases, J shed 1 base, and the junction held 4 bases outside the gene matches. This CDR3 is CASSPGTGIQETQYF. As DNA, the CDR3 is TGCGCCAGCAGCCCCGGGACAGGGATCCAAGAGACCCAGTACTTC.

This chain joins TRBV7-9 and TRBJ1-1, with 9 bases that match TRBD1. The CDR3 totals 15 residues. V shed 4 bases and J 5 bases; nucleotides not matched to a gene: 8. Germline CDR1 SEHNR, CDR2 FQNEAQ (reference sequence). The CDR3 loop reads CASSSATGGTTEAFF. Here the CDR3 DNA reads TGTGCCAGCAGCTCGGCGACAGGGGGAACAACTGAAGCTTTCTTT.

Only a few counts were recorded for this clonotype. The rearrangement links TRBV6-2 or TRBV6-3 to TRBJ1-1; D is unclear. Germline loops: CDR1 MNHEY, CDR2 SVGEGT. The V and J ends lost 2 bases and 8 bases respectively, with 12 bases between them. This CDR3 contains 13 residues. The CDR3 bases are TGTGCCAGCAGTTACCCCCTGTTTCCGGAAGCTTTCTTT. It encodes CASSYPLFPEAFF.

This clonotype showed up just a few times. This chain links TRBV12-3 or TRBV12-4 with TRBJ2-3, with no clear D. V shed 6 bases and J shed 6 bases, with 10 bases lying between them. This CDR3 contains 12 residues. The CDR3 DNA follows: TGTGCCAGCAGCTCGGACGGGGATACGCAGTATTTT. It translates to CASSSDGDTQYF.